One sample yielded the 17 T cell receptor beta chains listed below, sequenced in a study of blood T cell repertoires in COVID-19. The data were produced by immunoSEQ multiplex PCR, yet TCRdb's version contains in-frame clones alone and is incomplete. The sample consists of about 240,000 clones, approximately 85% of them appearing once. The sequenced material came from peripheral blood. These receptor sequences come from a man at least 80 years old with acute or convalescent COVID-19.

This chain uses TRBV9 with TRBJ2-1; the D gene is possibly TRBD2 (5 bases). V was pared by 3 bases and J by 0 bases, with 7 bases between. The length of the CDR3 is 14 residues. Per germline, CDR1 SGDLS and CDR2 YYNGEE. For the CDR3, the DNA is TGTGCCAGCAGCGAACGGGACTCCTACAATGAGCAGTTCTTC. Encoded protein: CASSERDSYNEQFF.

The rearrangement joins TRBV9 to TRBJ2-2, with 8 bases that match TRBD2. The ends lost 4 bases at V and 7 bases at J; junction bases unmatched: 15. The CDR3 runs 17 residues. Germline V gene sequence: CDR1 SGDLS, CDR2 YYNGEE. This chain's CDR3 is CASSPRGGLEVGGELFF. The CDR3 nucleotides are TGTGCCAGCAGCCCAAGGGGGGGACTAGAAGTAGGCGGGGAGCTGTTTTTT.

The chain joins TRBV5-1 to TRBJ2-1; a possible D gene is TRBD1 (5 bases). Germline lookup yields CDR1 SGHRS and CDR2 YFSETQ. The CDR3 extends over 13 amino acids. Trimming took 4 bases from V and 12 from J, leaving 17 bases between them. In nucleotides, the CDR3 is TGCGCCAGCAGCCCGGACATCTTCAAGGGGCAGTTCTTC. Residues: CASSPDIFKGQFF.

The gene calls are TRBV29-1 and TRBJ1-5, with unresolved D. V lost 0 bases and J lost 12, with 15 bases in between. CDR3 length: 13 amino acids. Per the germline V gene, CDR1 is SQVTM and CDR2 is ANQGSEA. CDR3 sequence (DNA): TGCAGCGTTGAAGAAAGGGAGGGAGGACTCCAGCATTTT. As protein: CSVEEREGGLQHF.

The chain uses TRBV4-3 and TRBJ2-3, with TRBD2 identical over 9 bases. The CDR3 has 15 residues. Germline CDR1 and CDR2: LGHNA and YSLEER. Germline trimming cut 4 bases from V and 6 bases from J; bases unmatched to any gene: 8. CDR3 in amino acids: CASSPSPSGVDTQYF. In DNA form, the CDR3 reads TGCGCCAGCAGCCCATCCCCTAGCGGGGTGGATACGCAGTATTTT.

This chain's CDR3 is CASSVVGENEQFF. CDR3 in DNA: TGTGCCAGCAGCGTAGTGGGAGAGAATGAGCAGTTCTTC. V usage is TRBV9 and J usage is TRBJ2-1, with D possibly being TRBD2 (5 bases). Per germline, CDR1 SGDLS and CDR2 YYNGEE. This CDR3 has 13 residues. Trimming took 0 bases from V and 7 from J, leaving 8 bases between them.

The rearrangement links TRBV3-1 (or the pseudogene TRBV3-2) to TRBJ2-1, with 11 bases matching TRBD2. This CDR3 is 16 amino acids long. Germline CDR1 LGHDT, CDR2 YNNKEL (reference sequence). Losses at the gene ends were 5 bases for V and 8 bases for J; bases not matched to a gene: 11. The CDR3 DNA follows: TGTGCCAGCAGCTCCAGGACTAGCGGGCCTACCCATGAGCAGTTCTTC. Translating it yields CASSSRTSGPTHEQFF.

This chain joins TRBV7-8 and TRBJ2-5; 13 bases are a match to TRBD2. The CDR3 contains 19 residues. Germline CDR1 SGHVS, CDR2 FQNEAQ. V lost 1 base to trimming and J lost 3 bases; unmatched junction nucleotides: 11. CDR3 nucleotides: TGTGCCAGCAGCTTAGGGGCTTCAGGGACTAGCGGGGTCAAAGAGACCCAGTACTTC. Translated, it gives CASSLGASGTSGVKETQYF.

The chain has TRBV4-3 and TRBJ1-6; D remains ambiguous. Germline assignment: CDR1 LGHNA and CDR2 YSLEER. The V end lost 0 bases, the J end lost 0 bases, and 9 bases lay between the germline ends. This CDR3 has 17 amino acids. CDR3 nucleotide sequence: TGCGCCAGCAGCCAAGACCTACTCCCCTCCTATAATTCACCCCTCCACTTT. This gives the protein CASSQDLLPSYNSPLHF.

This clone was recorded only once. The chain carries TRBV28 and TRBJ2-7; D might be TRBD2 (5 bases). Per the germline V gene, CDR1 is MDHEN and CDR2 is SYDVKM. This CDR3 spans 13 amino acids. Trimming stripped 3 bases from V and 6 bases from J, with 12 bases between. The CDR3: CASSFGLYLEQYF. The CDR3 DNA is TGTGCCAGCAGTTTCGGACTTTACCTCGAGCAGTACTTC.

The CDR3 is CASSFVGQGMGETQYF. CDR3 DNA sequence: TGTGCCAGCAGCTTTGTCGGACAGGGGATGGGAGAGACCCAGTACTTC. This chain links TRBV11-1 with TRBJ2-5, with 9 nucleotides matching TRBD1. The germline CDR1 and CDR2 sequences are SGHAT and FQDESV (reference sequence). Trimming removed 3 bases from V and 4 bases from J; junction bases left unmatched: 9. The CDR3 contains 16 residues. Combining the CDR3 with reference TRBV11-1 and TRBJ2-5 gives the whole variable domain EAEVAQSPRYKITEKSQAVAFWCDPISGHATLYWYRQILGQGPELLVQFQDESVVDDSQLPKDRFSAERLKGVDSTLKIQPAELGDSAMYLCASSFVGQGMGETQYFGPGTRLLVL.

This rearrangement joins TRBV4-1 to TRBJ1-4; TRBD1 is a possible D gene (5 bases). This CDR3 has 15 amino acids. V lost 1 base to trimming and J lost 6 bases, with 12 bases between them. CDR1 is MGHRA and CDR2 is YSYEKL in the germline V gene. This CDR3 is CASSQGVRVDEKLFF. CDR3 in DNA: TGCGCCAGCAGCCAAGGGGTCAGGGTGGATGAAAAACTGTTTTTT.

J is TRBJ1-1 and V is TRBV19; 10 bases line up with TRBD1. The CDR3 extends over 16 amino acids. The J segment lost 2 bases and the V segment lost 5 bases, leaving 8 bases of the junction unmatched. CDR1 is LNHDA and CDR2 is SQIVND in the germline V gene (reference sequence). The CDR3 is CASSLRQGAGNTEAFF. In DNA, the CDR3 is TGTGCCAGTAGTCTAAGACAGGGGGCGGGTAACACTGAAGCTTTCTTT. Variable domain in full (rest from reference TRBV19 and TRBJ1-1): DGGITQSPKYLFRKEGQNVTLSCEQNLNHDAMYWYRQDPGQGLRLIYYSQIVNDFQKGDIAEGYSVSREKKESFPLTVTSAQKNPTAFYLCASSLRQGAGNTEAFFGQGTRLTVV.

The count of this clone is one. This rearrangement joins TRBV27 to TRBJ1-4; 9 bases line up with TRBD1. This CDR3 region has 13 residues. CDR1 and CDR2 from the germline V gene are MNHEY and SMNVEV (reference sequence). The trim removed 8 bases at V and 6 bases at J, leaving 4 bases unmatched. CDR3 coding DNA: TGTGCCAGCCGGACAGGGGTGTATGAAAAACTGTTTTTT. Its translation is CASRTGVYEKLFF.

The chain recombines TRBV28 with TRBJ1-1; a weak D match, TRBD1 (6 bases). This CDR3 is 13 amino acids long. Trimming cost V 7 bases and J 7 bases, with 16 bases left between them. Per the germline V gene, CDR1 is MDHEN and CDR2 is SYDVKM. Here the CDR3 DNA reads TGTGCCAGCACCTCGGCAGGGGCTATTGAAGCTTTCTTT. Residues: CASTSAGAIEAFF. Complete variable domain (other parts from reference TRBV28 and TRBJ1-1): DVKVTQSSRYLVKRTGEKVFLECVQDMDHENMFWYRQDPGLGLRLIYFSYDVKMKEKGDIPEGYSVSREKKERFSLILESASTNQTSMYLCASTSAGAIEAFFGQGTRLTVV.

The chain carries TRBV3-1 (or the pseudogene TRBV3-2) and TRBJ1-2; TRBD1 might be the D (5 bases). The CDR3 totals 12 residues. CDR1 and CDR2 from the germline V gene are LGHDT and YNNKEL (reference sequence). The ends were cut back, 8 bases at V and 3 bases at J, with 10 bases in the middle. The CDR3 nucleotides are TGTGCCAGCCGTGGGGCGTACTATGGCTACACCTTC. Its translation: CASRGAYYGYTF.

J is TRBJ2-5 and V is TRBV3-1 (or the pseudogene TRBV3-2), with D perhaps TRBD1 (5 bases). The germline V gene encodes CDR1 LGHDT and CDR2 YNNKEL (reference sequence). Deletions cut 2 bases from V and 1 base from J, with 11 bases between. The length of the CDR3 is 15 residues. The CDR3 sequence: CASSQPTGTQETQYF. As DNA, the CDR3 is TGTGCCAGCAGCCAACCTACAGGAACCCAAGAGACCCAGTACTTC.